Below, 7 T cell receptor beta chains from the same sample are listed, as sequenced in a study of shared clonotypes between healthy human individuals (TCRdb year 2020). The protocol used for the library was the immunoSEQ multiplex PCR assay. In its TCRdb copy, this immuneACCESS table keeps in-frame sequences only and misses some clones. Where compared with another copy, unresolved V genes explain less than half of these, and the others have no known cause. This sample gives roughly 2.1 million clones in total; under 95% of them show up just once. The ten largest make up roughly 1.7% of the sample. CD8 naive samples consisted of CD45RO-negative cells that were positively selected for CCR7, yielding a CD45RA+CCR7+ population without TemRA cells. The sample comprised naive CD8+ T cells from PBMCs. What the cell subset or site label conveys for this sample: CD45RA+CCR7+. Receptor source: a man between 18 and 35 years old in good health. Some clones in this sample may be carry-over from other donors' samples.

The chain joins TRBV25-1 to TRBJ2-2; D may be TRBD2 (6 bases). The V gene lost 6 bases and the J gene lost 8 bases, with 13 bases spanning the gap. Germline CDR1 MGHDK, CDR2 SYGVNS. The CDR3 has 13 residues. DNA for the CDR3: TGTGCCAGCAGCGGGGGTTCTTCGGGGGAGCTGTTTTTT. It translates to CASSGGSSGELFF.

V is TRBV14 and J is TRBJ2-7; D is unresolved. V lost 7 bases and J lost 8, with 6 bases in between. Germline V lookup: CDR1 SGHDN, CDR2 FVKESK. The CDR3 totals 9 residues. The CDR3 sequence: CASIGKQYF. The CDR3 bases are TGTGCCAGCATTGGGAAGCAGTACTTC.

V usage is TRBV6-1 and J usage is TRBJ2-1; 10 bases are a match to TRBD2. Per germline, CDR1 MNHNS and CDR2 SASEGT. The junction had 10 bases not matched to a gene; V was cut back by 6 bases and J by 8 bases. The CDR3 has 15 residues. DNA for the CDR3: TGTGCCAGCAGGGCTAGCGGGAGAAGTGGCGATGAGCAGTTCTTC. Translated: CASRASGRSGDEQFF.

The genes are TRBV28 and TRBJ2-5, with TRBD1 matching over 7 bases. This CDR3 spans 15 amino acids. The V and J ends lost 1 base and 1 base, in that order; junction bases with no gene match: 3. Germline values: CDR1 MDHEN, CDR2 SYDVKM. CDR3 loop: CASSLYAGGQETQYF. In DNA form, the CDR3 reads TGTGCCAGCAGTTTATATGCAGGGGGCCAAGAGACCCAGTACTTC.

The chain employs TRBV5-6 and TRBJ2-7; tentative D call: TRBD1 (6 bases). This CDR3 contains 14 residues. Germline CDR1 reads SGHDT; CDR2 reads YYEEEE. The V and J ends lost 0 bases and 4 bases respectively, with 11 bases between them. The CDR3 reads CASSLAGQEYEQYF. The CDR3 coding sequence is TGTGCCAGCAGCTTGGCGGGACAAGAGTACGAGCAGTACTTC. The full variable domain, completed using reference TRBV5-6 and TRBJ2-7, is DAGVTQSPTHLIKTRGQQVTLRCSPKSGHDTVSWYQQALGQGPQFIFQYYEEEERQRGNFPDRFSGHQFPNYSSELNVNALLLGDSALYLCASSLAGQEYEQYFGPGTRLTVT.

This chain connects TRBV7-9 to TRBJ1-4; perhaps TRBD1 as D (5 bases). Germline V gene lookup returns CDR1 SEHNR and CDR2 FQNEAQ (reference sequence). The V end was cut by 6 bases, the J end by 2 bases, with 13 bases between. The length of the CDR3 is 15 residues. The CDR3 DNA follows: TGTGCCAGCAGTCCCGGACAACATACTAATGAAAAACTGTTTTTT. It translates to CASSPGQHTNEKLFF.

This clone has a single count. J is TRBJ2-7 and V is TRBV27; 13 bases are shared with TRBD2. J lost 5 bases, V lost 6 bases, and 7 bases had no gene match. The CDR3 is 15 amino acids. From germline, CDR1 is MNHEY and CDR2 SMNVEV (reference sequence). The CDR3 sequence is CASSEGTSGINEQYF. The CDR3 DNA reads as TGTGCCAGCAGCGAAGGGACTAGCGGGATCAACGAGCAGTACTTC.